This T cell receptor beta chain stems from a study of T-cell memory formation after mild COVID-19. Study as a whole: TCR clustering was largely donor specific. Study-wide findings and caveats: Pre-infection memory carried some responding clones, suggesting that cross-reactive memory joined. Proof of SARS-CoV-2 specificity was absent for the second-wave clones that crested on day 37. Later expanders leaned toward CD4+, whereas clones contracting from day 15 to 85 were balanced CD4/CD8.

Germline CDR1 is SEHNR and CDR2 is FQNEAQ (reference sequence). The CDR3 is 11 amino acids. Trimming stripped 4 bases from V and 8 bases from J, with 8 bases between. Using its own MiXCR run on the 5' RACE reads, TCRdb lists one record per CDR3 protein. The sample has around 110,000 distinct CDR3 sequences; 15% to 20% are singletons. In regard to this clonotype: Antigen specificity is unknown.

The gene calls are TRBV7-9 and TRBJ1-2; no reliable D call. The sequencing input was PBMCs or a T cell subset sorted from them (not recorded which). The TCR sequence derives from an adult woman who had mild COVID-19 (a few samples of this study predate the infection). Cell type and time point are not known. The CDR3 nucleotides read TGTGCCAGCAGCTCCTCGGGCGGCTACACCTTC. Its protein is CASSSSGGYTF.